The text below deals with one T cell receptor (beta chain). Its specificity is unknown. TCRdb's table, derived via immunoSEQ multiplex PCR, lists solely in-frame clones and lacks some. This sample yields over 55,000 clones, of which 65% to 85% are seen a single time; roughly 8% belongs to the top ten. This entry is derived from a study of OX40 agonist ivuxolimab in advanced cancers. Study-wide results and limits: In general, CD8+ T cells held more expanded clones than CD4+ did, on average. Some of the nonresponding patients also showed low levels of normalized T-cell clonal expansion. Clonal expansion by week 6 occurred in CD4+ and CD8+ blood T cells (at 0.1 to 3.0 mg/kg).

Germline assignment: CDR1 MDHEN and CDR2 SYDVKM. CDR3 length: 13 residues. V lost 5 bases, J lost 8 bases, and 7 bases stayed unmatched. The sequences come from CD4+ or CD8+ T cells sorted from blood, collected in a trial of the OX40 agonist ivuxolimab. The TCR originated in an adult with an advanced solid tumor such as melanoma, head and neck, liver or kidney cancer. The chain combines TRBV28 with TRBJ1-1; 8 bases line up with TRBD1. The CDR3 reads CASSPWTGLEAFF. DNA of the CDR3: TGTGCCAGCAGTCCCTGGACAGGGCTAGAAGCTTTCTTT.